This T cell receptor beta chain was obtained from a study of read filtering for tumor transcriptome and immune sequencing. Background on the study: Whole-transcriptome libraries were prepared after DNase treatment.

The library was built from roughly 400 ng RNA with molecular barcoded adaptors for alpha/delta and beta/gamma chains. TCRdb independently ran MiXCR on the reads; one entry per CDR3 protein. The data hold around 50,000 distinct CDR3 sequences, with 20% to 25% observed a single time. Germline V lookup: CDR1 SGHDT, CDR2 YYEEEE. Trimming took 2 bases from V and 0 from J, leaving 11 bases between them. The CDR3 covers 15 residues. The sequenced sample was a population of CD138-negative cells sorted from bone marrow. This sequence joins TRBV5-6 and TRBJ1-1; D gene ambiguous. This sequence was found in a donor at least 40 years old with multiple myeloma. CDR3 in DNA: TGTGCCAGCAGCTTCCTTGTGATCATGAACACTGAAGCTTTCTTT. Its translation: CASSFLVIMNTEAFF.